This T cell receptor beta chain derives from a study of blood T cell repertoires in COVID-19. The overall study: Sample material is recorded as cDNA or gDNA derived from T cells, B-cell-depleted T cells, or PBMCs.

The cohort comprised adults aged roughly 18 to 90 years residing in around 25 US areas. V was trimmed by 5 bases and J by 5 bases, leaving 12 bases between them. Per germline, CDR1 SEHNR and CDR2 FQNEAQ (reference sequence). The length of the CDR3 is 14 residues. Original analysis: Using reference gene primer amplification, nucleated cell counts were estimated. The repertoire was sequenced with immunoSEQ multiplex PCR; TCRdb's copy has only in-frame clones and lacks some. The V and J calls and the clone size are those of that table, but D and trimming were determined from the DNA. Of 470,000 or so clones in the sample, 87% were seen once.

V is TRBV7-9 and J is TRBJ2-2; D unclear. Sample: PBMCs or T cells enriched from blood (not recorded which). This receptor was identified in a woman aged 18-29 years with acute COVID-19. CDR3 nucleotides: TGTGCCAGCAGCCCAGAGGCCTATACCGGGGAGCTGTTTTTT. This encodes CASSPEAYTGELFF.